The 27 T cell receptor beta chains reported below all come from one sample, sequenced in a study of response to subunit inactivated influenza vaccine. One entry per CDR3 protein, called by TCRdb with MiXCR from the RT-PCR reads. In the table there are about 570,000 distinct CDR3 sequences, over 9% of which are singletons. These data also featured in a second study, about T cells expressing NK-cell markers. That study adds: In generating TCR beta cDNA, 5'RACE template switching with UMIs was used.

The sample was PBMCs from blood, taken on the day of vaccination. Receptor source: a man in his fifties or sixties who received an inactivated influenza vaccine.

Ten or more counts support this clonotype. The J gene is TRBJ2-1, the V gene TRBV5-1; 9 positions agree with TRBD2. The CDR3 is made up of 15 amino acids. With V trimmed by 5 bases and J by 7 bases, 10 bases remained unmatched. Germline CDR1 and CDR2: SGHRS and YFSETQ. CDR3 in amino acids: CASRSGGGAENEQFF. The CDR3 DNA follows: TGCGCCAGCAGGAGTGGCGGGGGGGCTGAAAATGAGCAGTTCTTC.

V is TRBV28 and J is TRBJ1-2; D perhaps matches TRBD1 (5 bases). The CDR3 is 15 residues long. Per germline, CDR1 MDHEN and CDR2 SYDVKM. Deletions cut 8 bases from V and 0 bases from J, with 16 bases between. The CDR3 DNA reads as TGTGCCAGCCGACCTGGGACTTTCGCTAACTATGGCTACACCTTC. Translation gives CASRPGTFANYGYTF.

Only a few counts were recorded for this clonotype. The chain joins TRBV21-1 to TRBJ1-5. TRBV21-1 is a pseudogene. CDR3 length: 13 residues. The CDR3 spells CASMRSSNQPQHF. CDR3 DNA sequence: TGTGCCAGCATGAGAAGTAGCAATCAGCCCCAGCATTTT.

This sequence joins TRBV5-1 and TRBJ1-2, with no clear D. Germline V gives CDR1 SGHRS, CDR2 YFSETQ. The CDR3 consists of 15 residues. With 0 bases removed from V and 2 bases from J, the gap between germline ends came to 11 bases. CDR3 in DNA: TGCGCCAGCAGCTTGGGTTCAGACAAAAACTATGGCTACACCTTC. Translation: CASSLGSDKNYGYTF.

This clonotype came up a few times. This sequence joins TRBV4-2 and TRBJ2-7, with D possibly being TRBD2 (5 bases). Germline V gene lookup returns CDR1 LGHNA and CDR2 YNFKEQ. The germline V and J ends were trimmed by 0 bases and 5 bases, with 11 bases remaining between them. This CDR3 has 14 residues. CDR3 sequence reads: CASSQDTAGDEQYF. For the CDR3, the DNA is TGTGCCAGCAGCCAAGATACCGCCGGGGACGAGCAGTACTTC.

The chain joins TRBV6-2 or TRBV6-3 to TRBJ2-7; 7 bases align to TRBD1. This CDR3 is 16 amino acids long. V lost 2 bases and J lost 0; bases outside the gene matches: 7. Germline-derived CDR1 and CDR2 are MNHEY and SVGEGT. The CDR3 sequence: CASSYPAGGVSYEQYF. CDR3 nucleotides: TGTGCCAGCAGTTACCCGGCAGGGGGTGTCTCCTACGAGCAGTACTTC.

This clonotype was detected many times. This chain connects TRBV20-1 to TRBJ2-5; 7 nucleotides line up with TRBD2. The ends lost 6 bases at V and 5 bases at J; junction bases unmatched: 9. CDR1 DFQATT and CDR2 SNEGSKA come from the germline V gene (reference sequence). This CDR3 contains 13 residues. The CDR3 is CSAKLTSAETQYF. The CDR3 region has the DNA TGCAGTGCAAAGCTAACTAGCGCTGAGACCCAGTACTTC.

The chain carries TRBV7-2 and TRBJ2-1, with 7 bases lining up with TRBD2. Germline loops: CDR1 SGHTA, CDR2 FQGNSA. Unmatched junction bases numbered 10, after V lost 5 bases and J lost 6 bases. The CDR3 runs 15 residues. CDR3 region: CASSPAPSGFNEQFF. CDR3 bases: TGTGCCAGCAGCCCAGCCCCTAGCGGCTTCAATGAGCAGTTCTTC.

This clonotype was seen more than once but under ten times. V and J are TRBV20-1 and TRBJ2-7, with 9 bases matching TRBD1. The germline gives CDR1 DFQATT, CDR2 SNEGSKA (reference sequence). Germline trimming cut 2 bases from V and 6 bases from J; bases unmatched to any gene: 5. This CDR3 has 13 amino acids. The CDR3 DNA sequence: TGCAGTGCTAGACCATGGGACAGGGTCGAGCAGTACTTC. Its protein is CSARPWDRVEQYF.

In this sample, this clonotype turned up once. This chain joins TRBV28 and TRBJ2-5; D gene unclear. The CDR3 totals 14 residues. V was trimmed by 4 bases and J by 7 bases, leaving 16 bases between them. Germline V gene sequence: CDR1 MDHEN, CDR2 SYDVKM. The CDR3 sequence: CASSWAGTRGTQYF. CDR3 nucleotides: TGTGCCAGCAGTTGGGCAGGTACCCGAGGGACCCAGTACTTC.

This clonotype was picked up many times. V and J are TRBV7-3 and TRBJ2-1; TRBD1 or TRBD2 may be the D gene (5 bases each). Per germline, CDR1 SGHTA and CDR2 FQGTGA. With 2 bases removed from V and 5 bases from J, the gap between germline ends came to 13 bases. This CDR3 has 15 residues. CDR3 in DNA: TGTGCCAGCAGCTTACAGGGACGACCGCACAATGAGCAGTTCTTC. Translated: CASSLQGRPHNEQFF.

This clonotype was found a few times. The rearrangement joins TRBV28 to TRBJ2-7, with TRBD2 as a possible D gene (6 bases). Per the germline V gene, CDR1 is MDHEN and CDR2 is SYDVKM. The CDR3 extends over 15 amino acids. The V end was cut by 4 bases, the J end by 5 bases, with 18 bases between. CDR3 sequence reads: CASSSPPWREDEQYF. The CDR3 DNA follows: TGTGCCAGCAGTTCCCCCCCGTGGAGGGAAGACGAGCAGTACTTC.

The rearrangement uses TRBV3-1 and TRBJ1-2; a weak D match, TRBD1 (5 bases). The V and J ends lost 2 bases and 3 bases respectively, with 10 bases between them. The CDR3 consists of 14 residues. CDR1 and CDR2 from the germline V gene are LGHDT and YNNKEL (reference sequence). CDR3 bases: TGTGCCAGCAGCCAATTTCAAGGGGACTATGGCTACACCTTC. Protein: CASSQFQGDYGYTF.

The chain carries TRBV15 and TRBJ2-7; 11 nucleotides agree with TRBD1. The length of the CDR3 is 13 residues. CDR1 is LNHNV and CDR2 is YYDKDF in the germline V gene (reference sequence). The trim removed 8 bases at V and 2 bases at J, leaving 2 bases unmatched. The CDR3 region is CATGTGGTYEQYF. The DNA of the CDR3 is TGTGCCACCGGGACAGGGGGTACCTACGAGCAGTACTTC.

This clonotype occurred many times. This chain links TRBV20-1 with TRBJ1-2, with unresolved D. CDR1 is DFQATT and CDR2 is SNEGSKA in the germline V gene (reference sequence). With 3 bases removed from V and 4 bases from J, the gap between germline ends came to 12 bases. This CDR3 spans 13 amino acids. CDR3 DNA sequence: TGCAGTGCTAGTGCGTCGGGCCTCTATGGCTACACCTTC. Its protein is CSASASGLYGYTF.

Only a few counts were recorded for this clonotype. J is TRBJ2-1 and V is TRBV28; 8 positions match TRBD2. The CDR3 length is 15 residues. V lost 4 bases and J lost 2; bases outside the gene matches: 4. The germline gives CDR1 MDHEN, CDR2 SYDVKM. CDR3 in amino acids: CASSSGGRAYNEQFF. The DNA of the CDR3 is TGTGCCAGCAGTTCGGGGGGGCGCGCCTACAATGAGCAGTTCTTC.

This clonotype came up a few times. The chain couples TRBV10-3 to TRBJ2-1, with D perhaps matching TRBD1 (6 bases). Trimming cost V 4 bases and J 8 bases, with 12 bases left between them. The CDR3 extends over 13 amino acids. Germline lookup yields CDR1 ENHRY and CDR2 SYGVKD. The CDR3: CAISATGMDEQFF. The CDR3 region has the DNA TGTGCCATCAGTGCTACAGGGATGGATGAGCAGTTCTTC.

The chain couples TRBV4-3 to TRBJ1-5; no reliable D call. CDR3 length: 16 residues. Germline-derived CDR1 and CDR2 are LGHNA and YSLEER. Trimming removed 0 bases from V and 2 bases from J, with 11 bases in between. CDR3 nucleotide sequence: TGCGCCAGCAGCCAAGATTCGGGGTCCCGCAATCAGCCCCAGCATTTT. Translated, it gives CASSQDSGSRNQPQHF.

Comment on this clonotype: Sequence at one end of the junction differs from germline and may be a read error. The V call is TRBV5-1, the J call TRBJ2-2; D possibly corresponds to TRBD1 (5 bases). Germline values: CDR1 SGHRS, CDR2 YFSETQ. This CDR3 contains 15 residues. The DNA of the CDR3 is TGCGGCAGCAGCTTTGGCGGACATGAGACCGGGGAGCTGTTTTTT. Amino acid sequence: CGSSFGGHETGELFF.

The genes are TRBV20-1 and TRBJ1-6; TRBD1 might be the D (5 bases). The CDR3 spans 15 residues. Germline CDR1 is DFQATT and CDR2 is SNEGSKA (reference sequence). Trimming pared 3 bases from V and 0 bases from J, leaving 9 bases between. Written as DNA, the CDR3 is TGCAGTGCTAGGGGGGTAGGCTCCTATAATTCACCCCTCCACTTT. Translated, it gives CSARGVGSYNSPLHF.

Many counts were recorded for this clonotype. The chain couples TRBV3-1 to TRBJ2-1; no clear D. From germline, CDR1 is LGHDT and CDR2 YNNKEL (reference sequence). The CDR3 runs to 14 residues. V was clipped by 0 bases and J by 6 bases, with 9 bases between them. The CDR3 is CASSQEIFPNEQFF. Here the CDR3 DNA reads TGTGCCAGCAGCCAAGAGATTTTCCCCAATGAGCAGTTCTTC.

CDR3 in DNA: TGTGCCATCAGTGCGTTCGCAGATACGCAGTATTTT. Its protein is CAISAFADTQYF. The gene calls are TRBV10-3 and TRBJ2-3; D unclear. The length of the CDR3 is 12 residues. Germline V lookup: CDR1 ENHRY, CDR2 SYGVKD. V was trimmed by 4 bases and J by 4 bases, leaving 6 bases between them.

This chain connects TRBV6-2 or TRBV6-3 to TRBJ2-1; 8 bases fit TRBD1. The germline V gene has CDR1 MNHEY and CDR2 SVGEGT. With V trimmed by 6 bases and J by 8 bases, 3 bases remained unmatched. CDR3 size: 12 residues. In DNA form, the CDR3 reads TGTGCCAGCAGGCACAGGGGGGATGAGCAGTTCTTC. Translating gives CASRHRGDEQFF.

This clonotype was counted a few times. This sequence joins TRBV4-3 and TRBJ2-2; 12 nucleotides align to TRBD1. The germline V gene has CDR1 LGHNA and CDR2 YSLEER. V was clipped by 1 base and J by 9 bases; unmatched bases: 6. The CDR3 sequence is 16 residues long. The CDR3 nucleotides are TGCGCCAGCAGCCAAGGGCCCGGGACAGGGGGCCGGGAGCTGTTTTTT. It translates to CASSQGPGTGGRELFF.

The chain is built from TRBV18 and TRBJ2-5; D possibly matches TRBD1 or TRBD2 (5 bases each). CDR3 size: 16 residues. The germline V and J ends were trimmed by 3 bases and 2 bases, with 16 bases remaining between them. Per germline, CDR1 KGHSH and CDR2 LQKENI. The DNA for the CDR3 is TGTGCCAGCTCACCGGTAAGGGACGGAGGTCAAGAGACCCAGTACTTC. This sequence encodes CASSPVRDGGQETQYF.

This clonotype came up many times. V usage is TRBV12-3 or TRBV12-4 and J usage is TRBJ2-3; TRBD1 matches at 10 bases. This CDR3 is built from 15 residues. Trimming removed 4 bases from V and 3 bases from J; junction bases left unmatched: 4. CDR3 loop: CASSWRDRGTDTQYF. DNA of the CDR3: TGTGCCAGCAGTTGGAGGGACAGGGGAACAGATACGCAGTATTTT.

A few counts support this clonotype. This chain connects TRBV4-1 to TRBJ2-5, with D perhaps matching TRBD1 (6 bases). Trimming cost V 3 bases and J 4 bases, with 18 bases left between them. The CDR3 has 16 residues. CDR1 is MGHRA and CDR2 is YSYEKL in the germline V gene. CDR3 in DNA: TGCGCCAGCAGCCACTTTAGCAAGCAGGACAGAGAGACCCAGTACTTC. This sequence encodes CASSHFSKQDRETQYF.